A selection of T cell receptor beta chains follows, all from one sample in a study of CD8 T cells in ankylosing spondylitis. TCRdb re-called the 5' RACE reads through MiXCR, storing one row per CDR3 protein. The profile shows 500,000 to 650,000 distinct CDR3 sequences, less than 6% of them singletons. Sequencing used blood, either unsorted or a sorted T cell fraction (not recorded which). Every receptor here comes from a male donor with ankylosing spondylitis. CDR3s include the opening cysteine and the closing phenylalanine or tryptophan. The D gene is left open where the match is weak. Some rows have no size entry. The others give once, few or many, or a class for an expanded clone.

>many|TRBJ2-2|TRBV27|TRBD1
CASSRIQGFAGELFF
TGTGCCAGCAGTCGGATACAGGGGTTCGCCGGGGAGCTGTTTTTT
>many|TRBJ2-5|TRBV6-2/TRBV6-3|NA
CASRHLQETQYF
TGTGCCAGCCGGCATTTGCAAGAGACCCAGTACTTC
>many|TRBJ2-3|TRBV11-2|TRBD2
CASSARLTSGKIDTQYF
TGTGCCAGCAGCGCGCGTTTGACTAGCGGGAAAATAGATACGCAGTATTTT
>few|TRBJ1-1|TRBV4-1|TRBD1
CASSQEIAGGTSGEAFF
TGCGCCAGCAGCCAAGAAATCGCAGGGGGGACGAGTGGTGAAGCTTTCTTT
>many|TRBJ2-5|TRBV18|NA
CASSKPQETQYF
TGTGCCAGCTCAAAGCCCCAAGAGACCCAGTACTTC
>NA|TRBJ2-2|TRBV7-3|NA
CASSSSGGTNTGELFF
TGTGCCAGCAGCAGTTCGGGGGGCACGAACACCGGGGAGCTGTTTTTT
>many|TRBJ1-2|TRBV7-2|NA
CASSLGGTDVGYYGYTF
TGTGCCAGCAGCTTGGGCGGGACGGACGTCGGATACTATGGCTACACCTTC
>many|TRBJ2-7|TRBV4-3|NA
CASSRSGTGNYEQYF
TGCGCCAGCAGCCGCTCCGGGACTGGAAACTACGAGCAGTACTTC
>few|TRBJ2-2|TRBV7-2|NA
CASSSGTLRELFF
TGTGCCAGCAGCTCAGGGACTTTAAGGGAGCTGTTTTTT
>many|TRBJ2-1|TRBV7-2|TRBD2
CASSYLLAGSYNEQFF
TGTGCCAGCAGCTACTTACTAGCGGGGTCCTACAATGAGCAGTTCTTC
>many|TRBJ1-1|TRBV12-3/TRBV12-4|NA
CASITPREAFF
TGTGCCAGCATTACACCCCGGGAAGCTTTCTTT
>NA|TRBJ2-2|TRBV5-5|NA
CASSLRLLCWELFF
TGTGCCAGCAGCTTGCGGCTCCTCTGCTGGGAGCTGTTTTTT
>many|TRBJ2-3|TRBV28|NA
CASSHGRTRTDTQYF
TGTGCCAGCAGCCACGGACGGACACGCACAGATACGCAGTATTTT
>NA|TRBJ2-6|TRBV5-1|TRBD1
CASSSMGQGNGANVLTF
TGCGCCAGCAGCTCGATGGGACAGGGCAACGGGGCCAACGTCCTGACTTTC
>NA|TRBJ2-5|TRBV7-6|TRBD2
CASSGGLAGWTQYF
TGTGCCAGCAGCGGGGGACTAGCGGGTTGGACCCAGTACTTC
>many|TRBJ1-1|TRBV29-1|TRBD1
CSVDRGINTEAFF
TGCAGCGTCGACAGGGGTATTAACACTGAAGCTTTCTTT
>many|TRBJ1-4|TRBV7-2|NA
CASSLWAWNEKLFF
TGTGCCAGCAGCTTGTGGGCGTGGAATGAAAAACTGTTTTTT
>NA|TRBJ2-2|TRBV3-1|NA
CASSSPDNTGELFF
TGTGCCAGCAGCTCTCCCGATAACACCGGGGAGCTGTTTTTT
>many|TRBJ2-1|TRBV27|TRBD2
CASSSWAGGPDEQFF
TGTGCCAGCAGTTCATGGGCGGGAGGGCCTGATGAGCAGTTCTTC
>few|TRBJ1-2|TRBV7-2|NA
CASSSGAGGDYGYTF
TGTGCCAGCAGCAGTGGGGCAGGTGGTGACTATGGCTACACCTTC
>many|TRBJ2-1|TRBV7-9|TRBD1
CASSPTGQGVIYEQFF
TGTGCCAGCAGCCCCACGGGACAGGGAGTTATATATGAGCAGTTCTTC
>NA|TRBJ2-1|TRBV20-1|TRBD2
CSARPGLAGFYNEQFF
TGCAGTGCCCGCCCTGGACTAGCGGGGTTTTACAATGAGCAGTTCTTC